Listed here are 16 T cell receptor beta chains from one sample, sequenced in a study of blood T cell repertoires in COVID-19. TCRdb keeps only in-frame clones here, not all; method: immunoSEQ multiplex PCR. The sample includes some 270,000 clones, approximately 85% seen only once; the top ten take approximately 10%. The specimen was peripheral blood. These receptors were taken from an older woman with acute or convalescent COVID-19.

V usage is TRBV20-1 and J usage is TRBJ1-5; 9 bases map to TRBD1. Looked up from germline, CDR1 is DFQATT and CDR2 is SNEGSKA (reference sequence). The CDR3 totals 16 residues. With 3 bases clipped from V and 4 bases from J, the junction kept 10 bases outside the gene matches. This chain's CDR3 is CSASYRGRPGNQPQHF. The CDR3 bases are TGCAGTGCTAGTTACAGGGGGCGCCCAGGGAATCAGCCCCAGCATTTT.

The V gene is TRBV2, the J gene TRBJ2-5, with TRBD2 identical over 7 bases. V gave up 4 bases and J gave up 4 bases; unmatched junction bases: 9. Germline CDR1 is SNHLY and CDR2 is FYNNEI. The CDR3 totals 15 residues. The CDR3: CASSAGLRGGETQYF. The CDR3 DNA sequence: TGTGCCAGCAGTGCCGGGCTTCGCGGGGGAGAGACCCAGTACTTC.

The chain uses TRBV2 and TRBJ1-2; 7 positions match TRBD1. The germline V gene has CDR1 SNHLY and CDR2 FYNNEI. V trimming: 9 bases; J trimming: 6 bases; junction bases outside the gene matches: 4. This CDR3 contains 11 residues. This CDR3 reads CASTGTDGYTF. The CDR3 DNA follows: TGTGCCAGTACTGGGACAGATGGCTACACCTTC.

J is TRBJ2-5 and V is TRBV2; 9 positions agree with TRBD1. The CDR3 runs 13 residues. Trimming cost V 6 bases and J 4 bases; bases outside gene matches: 3. Germline assignment: CDR1 SNHLY and CDR2 FYNNEI. The DNA for the CDR3 is TGTGCCAGCAGCCTGGGACAGGGAGAGACCCAGTACTTC. Encoded protein: CASSLGQGETQYF.

The chain employs TRBV5-1 and TRBJ1-2, with TRBD1 as a possible D gene (5 bases). The CDR3 covers 16 residues. The V and J ends lost 1 base and 8 bases respectively, with 21 bases between them. The germline V gene encodes CDR1 SGHRS and CDR2 YFSETQ. For the CDR3, the DNA is TGCGCCAGCAGCTTGACGGCCCGGGGGGGAGTGGAGGGCTACACCTTC. Amino acids: CASSLTARGGVEGYTF.

V usage is TRBV7-6 and J usage is TRBJ2-3, with D perhaps TRBD2 (5 bases). The CDR3 sequence is 13 residues long. Trimming took 5 bases from V and 5 from J, leaving 11 bases between them. Per the germline V gene, CDR1 is SGHVS and CDR2 is FNYEAQ. The CDR3 is CASSLNGGDTQYF. The CDR3 nucleotides are TGTGCCAGCAGCCTGAACGGAGGAGATACGCAGTATTTT.

The genes are TRBV7-2 and TRBJ1-5; D is unclear. There are 15 residues in the CDR3. CDR1 is SGHTA and CDR2 is FQGNSA in the germline V gene. Between the trimmed V and J ends, which lost 2 bases and 5 bases, there was a span of 13 bases. CDR3 in DNA: TGTGCCAGCAGCTTACAAGGAGGTCCTTATCAGCCCCAGCATTTT. Its protein is CASSLQGGPYQPQHF.

Only a few counts were recorded for this clone. The chain recombines TRBV10-1 with TRBJ1-1, with 7 bases identical to TRBD1. The CDR3 extends over 13 amino acids. V shed 0 bases, J shed 12 bases, and the junction held 7 bases outside the gene matches. The V gene's germline CDR1 is WNHNN and CDR2 SYGVQD (reference sequence). This CDR3 is CASSESDYRGTFF. CDR3 DNA: TGCGCCAGCAGTGAGTCAGATTACAGGGGAACTTTCTTT.

The rearrangement links TRBV5-4 to TRBJ1-6; possibly TRBD1 for D (5 bases). Germline CDR1 SGHNT, CDR2 YYREEE (reference sequence). The CDR3 loop spans 13 amino acids. V was shortened by 3 bases and J by 13 bases, with 14 bases between the two germline ends. This CDR3 reads CASSSPGPAPLHF. The CDR3 DNA follows: TGTGCCAGCAGCTCCCCAGGGCCGGCGCCCCTCCACTTT.

The V call is TRBV7-2, the J call TRBJ2-1; 9 bases align to TRBD2. Germline CDR1 SGHTA, CDR2 FQGNSA. V lost 3 bases to trimming and J lost 6 bases; unmatched junction nucleotides: 9. This CDR3 is 16 amino acids long. The CDR3 nucleotides read TGTGCCAGCAGCTTTAGGCGTCTAGCGGGGAGCAATGAGCAGTTCTTC. Translating it yields CASSFRRLAGSNEQFF.

The rearrangement joins TRBV19 to TRBJ2-3; D is uncertain. Deletions cut 2 bases from V and 2 bases from J, with 8 bases between. CDR3 size: 14 residues. The V gene's germline CDR1 is LNHDA and CDR2 SQIVND (reference sequence). The CDR3 DNA follows: TGTGCCAGTAGTATAAAGACTTTCACAGATACGCAGTATTTT. It specifies CASSIKTFTDTQYF. The full variable domain, with the rest looked up from reference TRBV19 and TRBJ2-3, is DGGITQSPKYLFRKEGQNVTLSCEQNLNHDAMYWYRQDPGQGLRLIYYSQIVNDFQKGDIAEGYSVSREKKESFPLTVTSAQKNPTAFYLCASSIKTFTDTQYFGPGTRLTVL.

The chain uses TRBV18 and TRBJ2-1; TRBD1 agrees at 9 bases. The germline gives CDR1 KGHSH, CDR2 LQKENI. The ends lost 6 bases at V and 1 base at J; junction bases unmatched: 4. This CDR3 is built from 15 residues. As DNA, the CDR3 is TGTGCCAGCTCGTCCGGGACAGGGTCCTACAATGAGCAGTTCTTC. Its protein is CASSSGTGSYNEQFF.

The CDR3 bases are TGCGCCAGCAGTGAGTTACAGGGGGCAGCCACTGAAGCTTTCTTT. It translates to CASSELQGAATEAFF. The chain employs TRBV10-2 and TRBJ1-1; 9 positions agree with TRBD1. The CDR3 is 15 amino acids. Germline V gene data show CDR1 as WSHSY and CDR2 as SAAADI. Unmatched junction bases numbered 4, after V lost 1 base and J lost 4 bases.

The chain combines TRBV7-3 with TRBJ2-3, with 11 bases aligning to TRBD2. Losses at the gene ends were 4 bases for V and 3 bases for J; bases not matched to a gene: 6. CDR1 and CDR2 (germline): SGHTA, FQGTGA. The CDR3 extends over 16 amino acids. DNA for the CDR3: TGTGCCAGCAGCTCCGGACTAGCGGGTAAAACAGATACGCAGTATTTT. This codes for CASSSGLAGKTDTQYF.

This rearrangement joins TRBV7-9 to TRBJ2-1; a possible D gene is TRBD1 (5 bases). Germline V gene sequence: CDR1 SEHNR, CDR2 FQNEAQ (reference sequence). Trimming shortened V by 2 bases and J by 8 bases, and 13 bases separated the two germline ends. This CDR3 spans 14 amino acids. The CDR3 loop is CASSLKWPRDEQFF. In DNA form, the CDR3 reads TGTGCCAGCAGCTTAAAGTGGCCCAGGGATGAGCAGTTCTTC.

The J gene is TRBJ2-5, the V gene TRBV5-1, with TRBD2 as a possible D gene (5 bases). This CDR3 has 13 residues. Trimming took off 3 bases at V and 5 bases at J, with 11 bases between the two ends. Germline CDR1 SGHRS, CDR2 YFSETQ. DNA of the CDR3: TGCGCCAGCAGCTGGGCTGGGGAGGAGACCCAGTACTTC. This sequence encodes CASSWAGEETQYF.